The following is a T cell receptor beta chain sequence with its context. The source of the sample is a study of control samples from healthy donors and cancer patients. The germline gives CDR1 MNHEY, CDR2 SMNVEV (reference sequence). CDR3 size: 15 residues. Between the trimmed V and J ends, which lost 6 bases and 10 bases, there was a span of 21 bases. This table comes from immunoSEQ multiplex PCR, and its TCRdb copy is limited to in-frame clones, with some not included. The sample has roughly 120,000 clones, 80% to 90% seen once. The rearrangement joins TRBV27 to TRBJ1-4; D may be TRBD1 (5 bases). Sequenced sample: PBMCs. The receptor comes from a woman between 50 and 59 years old with colorectal cancer. CDR3 nucleotide sequence: TGTGCCAGCAGATCCCCGGGGCCTGCATCGGGAAAACTGTTTTTT. Its protein is CASRSPGPASGKLFF.